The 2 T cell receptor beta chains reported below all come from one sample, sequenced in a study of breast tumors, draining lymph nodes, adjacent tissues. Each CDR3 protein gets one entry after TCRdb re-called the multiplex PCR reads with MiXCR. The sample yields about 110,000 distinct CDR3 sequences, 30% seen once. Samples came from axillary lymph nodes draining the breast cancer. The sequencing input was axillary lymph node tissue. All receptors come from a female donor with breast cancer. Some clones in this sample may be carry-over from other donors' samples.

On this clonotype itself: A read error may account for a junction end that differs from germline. The CDR3 here is CASSVGHMNTEAYF. The CDR3 bases are TGTGCCAGCAGCGTAGGACACATGAACACTGAAGCTTACTTT. The chain has TRBV9 and TRBJ1-1, with D hard to call. The CDR3 runs 14 residues. Germline CDR1 and CDR2: SGDLS and YYNGEE.

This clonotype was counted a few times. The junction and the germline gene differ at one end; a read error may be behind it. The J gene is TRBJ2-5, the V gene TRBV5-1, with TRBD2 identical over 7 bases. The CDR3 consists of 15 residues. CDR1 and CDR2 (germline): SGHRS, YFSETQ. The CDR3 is CASSLISGYQETRYF. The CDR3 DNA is TGCGCCAGCAGCCTTATTAGCGGGTACCAAGAGACCCGGTACTTC.